This entry concerns a single T cell receptor beta chain. Its specific antigen is unknown. No base quality information exists; no much larger clone differs at one position. Reading from cysteine to phenylalanine, the CDR3 counts 16 amino acids. The entry retains the CDR3 DNA only, 48 bases that are in frame from base 1. The V and J ends are trimmed by 2 bases and 0 bases, leaving 14 bases between them. The germline V gene (reference sequence) supplies CDR1 GTSNPN and CDR2 SVGIG. This entry belongs to a study of T cell changes during pregnancy in multiple sclerosis (dated by TCRdb to the late 2010s). Background for the entire study: The study examined how the T cell repertoire changed over the course of pregnancy in women with multiple sclerosis.

Library prep was done by the immunoSEQ multiplex PCR assay. The clones in this table, taken by TCRdb from immuneACCESS, are in-frame only. Not every clone is retained; where verified, under half of the shortfall comes from an unresolved V gene, and the cause of the rest is unknown. The sample table contains over 50,000 clones; only one count was recorded for over 75% of them. More than 1.5% of the sample comes from the top ten. The chain employs TRBV30 and TRBJ2-1, with the D gene too uncertain to name. The sequence was obtained from a female donor with multiple sclerosis, enrolled in a pregnancy study. Sequencing used peripheral blood, obtained in the first trimester of pregnancy. The sequence in DNA is TGTGCCTGGAGTCCCCTGGTTACGGTCTCCTACAATGAGCAGTTCTTC. It encodes CAWSPLVTVSYNEQFF.